This is a list of T cell receptor beta chains from one sample in a study of blood T cell repertoires in COVID-19. Produced via immunoSEQ multiplex PCR; TCRdb's table is partial and in-frame only. The sample has about 110,000 clones, over 70% seen once. Specimen: peripheral blood. Receptor source: a human donor with acute or convalescent COVID-19. The donor label of this sample is uncertain. The CDR3 runs from the conserved cysteine through the conserved F or W. A D gene is named only where the DNA matches it firmly. Expanded clones are given a class, and other clones once, few, many or no size at all.

clone_size: .; j_call: TRBJ2-7; d_call: .; v_call: TRBV19; cdr3_aa: CASRSGYEQYF; cdr3_nt: TGTGCCAGTAGATCCGGCTACGAGCAGTACTTC
clone_size: .; j_call: TRBJ2-1; d_call: .; v_call: TRBV4-2; cdr3_aa: CASSQDGRVDNEQFF; cdr3_nt: TGTGCCAGCAGCCAAGATGGCAGGGTAGACAATGAGCAGTTCTTC
clone_size: .; j_call: TRBJ2-1; d_call: .; v_call: TRBV7-6; cdr3_aa: CASSLEWGVSEQFF; cdr3_nt: TGTGCCAGCAGCTTAGAGTGGGGGGTGAGTGAGCAGTTCTTC
clone_size: .; j_call: TRBJ2-7; d_call: TRBD2; v_call: TRBV6-5; cdr3_aa: CASSYAGGLTYEQYF; cdr3_nt: TGTGCCAGCAGTTACGCGGGGGGTCTCACCTACGAGCAGTACTTC
clone_size: few; j_call: TRBJ1-2; d_call: TRBD1; v_call: TRBV5-1; cdr3_aa: CASSLETGGAYGYTF; cdr3_nt: TGCGCCAGCAGCTTGGAGACAGGGGGCGCTTATGGCTACACCTTC
clone_size: .; j_call: TRBJ1-6; d_call: .; v_call: TRBV10-3; cdr3_aa: CAISESAGYSPLHF; cdr3_nt: TGTGCCATCAGTGAGTCCGCAGGGTACTCACCCCTCCACTTT
clone_size: .; j_call: TRBJ2-2; d_call: TRBD1; v_call: TRBV5-1; cdr3_aa: CASSSSGTGVPTGELFF; cdr3_nt: TGCGCCAGCAGCTCGTCCGGGACAGGGGTCCCCACCGGGGAGCTGTTTTTT
clone_size: .; j_call: TRBJ2-3; d_call: TRBD2; v_call: TRBV19; cdr3_aa: CASSIGKGTSGTDTQYF; cdr3_nt: TGTGCCAGTAGTATAGGGAAAGGGACTAGCGGCACAGATACGCAGTATTTT
clone_size: .; j_call: TRBJ1-1; d_call: .; v_call: TRBV2; cdr3_aa: CASSQGRAAFF; cdr3_nt: TGTGCCAGCAGCCAGGGCCGCGCGGCTTTCTTT
clone_size: once; j_call: TRBJ1-6; d_call: TRBD1; v_call: TRBV30; cdr3_aa: CAWSRGQGLSPLHF; cdr3_nt: TGTGCCTGGAGCCGGGGACAGGGTTTATCCCCCCTCCACTTT
clone_size: .; j_call: TRBJ2-7; d_call: TRBD2; v_call: TRBV7-2; cdr3_aa: CASSPSAGGWYEQYF; cdr3_nt: TGTGCCAGCAGCCCCTCCGCGGGGGGTTGGTACGAGCAGTACTTC
clone_size: .; j_call: TRBJ2-2; d_call: TRBD2; v_call: TRBV25-1; cdr3_aa: CASSEYPSGVNTGELFF; cdr3_nt: TGTGCCAGCAGTGAATACCCAAGCGGGGTTAACACCGGGGAGCTGTTTTTT
clone_size: few; j_call: TRBJ2-2; d_call: TRBD2; v_call: TRBV18; cdr3_aa: CASSPTWTSGGTGELFF; cdr3_nt: TGTGCCAGCTCACCGACTTGGACTAGCGGGGGCACCGGGGAGCTGTTTTTT
clone_size: .; j_call: TRBJ1-6; d_call: .; v_call: TRBV5-5; cdr3_aa: CASSPDRSNSPLHF; cdr3_nt: TGTGCCAGCAGCCCGGACAGATCTAATTCACCCCTCCACTTT
clone_size: once; j_call: TRBJ2-1; d_call: TRBD1; v_call: TRBV18; cdr3_aa: CASSPGTGRYNEQFF; cdr3_nt: TGTGCCAGCTCACCTGGGACAGGACGCTACAATGAGCAGTTCTTC
clone_size: .; j_call: TRBJ2-5; d_call: TRBD1; v_call: TRBV24-1; cdr3_aa: CATSDPGDRTQETQYF; cdr3_nt: TGTGCCACCAGTGATCCCGGGGACAGAACTCAAGAGACCCAGTACTTC
clone_size: once; j_call: TRBJ1-1; d_call: .; v_call: TRBV15; cdr3_aa: CATSRVIGGSGEAFF; cdr3_nt: TGTGCCACCAGCAGAGTTATCGGAGGATCGGGTGAAGCTTTCTTT
clone_size: .; j_call: TRBJ2-3; d_call: TRBD2; v_call: TRBV10-3; cdr3_aa: CAISGASGRTDTQYF; cdr3_nt: TGTGCCATCAGTGGAGCTAGCGGACGCACAGATACGCAGTATTTT
clone_size: .; j_call: TRBJ2-2; d_call: TRBD1; v_call: TRBV24-1; cdr3_aa: CATSGSDRETGELFF; cdr3_nt: TGTGCCACCAGTGGGTCGGACAGGGAGACCGGGGAGCTGTTTTTT
clone_size: .; j_call: TRBJ2-2; d_call: .; v_call: TRBV27; cdr3_aa: CASTGVTGELFF; cdr3_nt: TGTGCCAGCACAGGGGTCACCGGGGAGCTGTTTTTT
clone_size: .; j_call: TRBJ2-3; d_call: .; v_call: TRBV2; cdr3_aa: CASSVSLTQYF; cdr3_nt: TGTGCCAGCAGCGTTAGCCTTACGCAGTATTTT
clone_size: .; j_call: TRBJ1-6; d_call: TRBD1; v_call: TRBV7-3; cdr3_aa: CASSLTGVQNSPLHF; cdr3_nt: TGTGCCAGCAGCTTGACAGGGGTCCAAAATTCACCCCTCCACTTT
clone_size: .; j_call: TRBJ1-1; d_call: TRBD1; v_call: TRBV6-5; cdr3_aa: CASPRTGYGNTEAFF; cdr3_nt: TGTGCCAGCCCCCGGACAGGGTACGGGAACACTGAAGCTTTCTTT
clone_size: few; j_call: TRBJ2-1; d_call: TRBD2; v_call: TRBV7-3; cdr3_aa: CASSVSPGGRNEQFF; cdr3_nt: TGTGCCAGCAGCGTATCCCCGGGGGGTAGGAATGAGCAGTTCTTC
clone_size: .; j_call: TRBJ1-2; d_call: TRBD1; v_call: TRBV29-1; cdr3_aa: CSDFQPLGTVRNGYTF; cdr3_nt: TGCAGCGACTTTCAGCCCCTGGGGACAGTAAGAAATGGCTACACCTTC
clone_size: .; j_call: TRBJ1-5; d_call: TRBD1; v_call: TRBV6-5; cdr3_aa: CASSQGTGVNQPQHF; cdr3_nt: TGTGCCAGCAGCCAAGGGACAGGGGTTAATCAGCCCCAGCATTTT
clone_size: .; j_call: TRBJ1-5; d_call: .; v_call: TRBV27; cdr3_aa: CASSITSHQPQHF; cdr3_nt: TGTGCCAGCAGTATCACTTCGCATCAGCCCCAGCATTTT
clone_size: .; j_call: TRBJ2-5; d_call: .; v_call: TRBV24-1; cdr3_aa: CATSDQVQGQETQYF; cdr3_nt: TGTGCCACCAGTGATCAGGTTCAGGGCCAGGAGACCCAGTACTTC
clone_size: .; j_call: TRBJ1-6; d_call: TRBD1; v_call: TRBV5-1; cdr3_aa: CASSARQGTISPLHF; cdr3_nt: TGCGCCAGCAGCGCGAGACAGGGAACGATTTCACCCCTCCACTTT
clone_size: .; j_call: TRBJ2-7; d_call: TRBD2; v_call: TRBV11-2; cdr3_aa: CASSFGASGGTVSYEQYF; cdr3_nt: TGTGCCAGCAGCTTCGGTGCTAGCGGGGGGACGGTATCCTACGAGCAGTACTTC
clone_size: .; j_call: TRBJ1-1; d_call: .; v_call: TRBV12-3/TRBV12-4; cdr3_aa: CASSRTGNTEAFF; cdr3_nt: TGTGCCAGCAGCCGAACGGGGAACACTGAAGCTTTCTTT
clone_size: .; j_call: TRBJ2-3; d_call: .; v_call: TRBV29-1; cdr3_aa: CSVEGTGWGDTQYF; cdr3_nt: TGCAGCGTAGAAGGTACAGGGTGGGGAGATACGCAGTATTTT
clone_size: .; j_call: TRBJ1-6; d_call: TRBD1; v_call: TRBV30; cdr3_aa: CAWSTTGATLHF; cdr3_nt: TGTGCCTGGAGTACGACAGGGGCCACCCTCCACTTT
clone_size: few; j_call: TRBJ2-5; d_call: .; v_call: TRBV6-2/TRBV6-3; cdr3_aa: CASSSPFGGVQETQYF; cdr3_nt: TGTGCCAGCAGTTCCCCCTTTGGGGGCGTCCAAGAGACCCAGTACTTC
clone_size: .; j_call: TRBJ2-5; d_call: .; v_call: TRBV14; cdr3_aa: CASSQVRPGRGETQYF; cdr3_nt: TGTGCCAGCAGCCAAGTTCGCCCTGGACGAGGGGAGACCCAGTACTTC
clone_size: .; j_call: TRBJ1-5; d_call: .; v_call: TRBV30; cdr3_aa: CAWSVPNQPQHF; cdr3_nt: TGTGCCTGGAGTGTCCCGAATCAGCCCCAGCATTTT
clone_size: .; j_call: TRBJ1-1; d_call: TRBD1; v_call: TRBV11-2; cdr3_aa: CASSLWGDRGSGTEAFF; cdr3_nt: TGTGCCAGCAGCTTATGGGGGGACAGGGGGTCCGGAACTGAAGCTTTCTTT
clone_size: .; j_call: TRBJ1-2; d_call: .; v_call: TRBV3-1/TRBV3-2; cdr3_aa: CASSQVASYGYTF; cdr3_nt: TGTGCCAGCAGCCAAGTAGCCTCCTATGGCTACACCTTC
clone_size: .; j_call: TRBJ1-4; d_call: TRBD1; v_call: TRBV7-2; cdr3_aa: CASSLSPGTGGEGKLFF; cdr3_nt: TGTGCCAGCAGCCTCAGCCCCGGGACAGGGGGCGAAGGGAAACTGTTTTTT
clone_size: once; j_call: TRBJ2-3; d_call: .; v_call: TRBV14; cdr3_aa: CASSQEVRGGITQYF; cdr3_nt: TGTGCCAGCAGCCAAGAAGTAAGGGGGGGCATTACGCAGTATTTT
clone_size: .; j_call: TRBJ2-5; d_call: TRBD2; v_call: TRBV7-3; cdr3_aa: CASSQAGKQETQYF; cdr3_nt: TGTGCCAGCAGCCAAGCGGGGAAGCAAGAGACCCAGTACTTC
clone_size: once; j_call: TRBJ1-5; d_call: .; v_call: TRBV5-6; cdr3_aa: CASSLQAWGPQHF; cdr3_nt: TGTGCCAGCAGTTTACAGGCGTGGGGGCCCCAGCATTTT
clone_size: .; j_call: TRBJ1-4; d_call: TRBD1; v_call: TRBV11-2; cdr3_aa: CASSLETGTNEKLFF; cdr3_nt: TGTGCCAGCAGCTTGGAGACAGGGACTAATGAAAAACTGTTTTTT
clone_size: .; j_call: TRBJ2-7; d_call: TRBD2; v_call: TRBV5-1; cdr3_aa: CASSPGTSGAAYEQYF; cdr3_nt: TGCGCCAGCAGCCCCGGGACTAGCGGGGCCGCCTACGAGCAGTACTTC
clone_size: few; j_call: TRBJ2-3; d_call: TRBD1; v_call: TRBV10-1; cdr3_aa: CASRHTGGPTDTQYF; cdr3_nt: TGCGCCAGCAGACATACAGGGGGACCTACAGATACGCAGTATTTT
clone_size: .; j_call: TRBJ1-1; d_call: TRBD1; v_call: TRBV7-6; cdr3_aa: CASSLFWYRGLITEAFF; cdr3_nt: TGTGCCAGCAGCTTATTCTGGTACAGGGGGCTTATCACTGAAGCTTTCTTT
clone_size: .; j_call: TRBJ2-7; d_call: TRBD1; v_call: TRBV24-1; cdr3_aa: CATSERQGAKQYF; cdr3_nt: TGTGCCACCAGTGAGAGACAGGGGGCCAAGCAGTACTTC
clone_size: few; j_call: TRBJ1-5; d_call: .; v_call: TRBV5-5; cdr3_aa: CASSLAPGGAQPQHF; cdr3_nt: TGTGCCAGCAGCTTGGCCCCAGGAGGGGCTCAGCCCCAGCATTTT
clone_size: .; j_call: TRBJ2-3; d_call: .; v_call: TRBV7-9; cdr3_aa: CASSFLRSLDTQYF; cdr3_nt: TGTGCCAGCAGCTTCCTACGGTCTCTAGATACGCAGTATTTT
clone_size: .; j_call: TRBJ2-1; d_call: .; v_call: TRBV5-1; cdr3_aa: CASSLGPGTSYNEQFF; cdr3_nt: TGCGCCAGCAGCTTGGGGCCCGGGACATCTTACAATGAGCAGTTCTTC
clone_size: .; j_call: TRBJ2-2; d_call: TRBD2; v_call: TRBV5-1; cdr3_aa: CASSSGLAFTGELFF; cdr3_nt: TGCGCCAGCAGCTCCGGACTAGCGTTCACCGGGGAGCTGTTTTTT
clone_size: .; j_call: TRBJ1-2; d_call: .; v_call: TRBV20-1; cdr3_aa: CSASDTNNYGYTF; cdr3_nt: TGCAGTGCTAGTGACACAAACAACTATGGCTACACCTTC
clone_size: few; j_call: TRBJ2-3; d_call: TRBD2; v_call: TRBV29-1; cdr3_aa: CSVSSGGAYNTQYF; cdr3_nt: TGCAGCGTGAGTAGCGGGGGGGCCTACAATACGCAGTATTTT
clone_size: .; j_call: TRBJ1-6; d_call: .; v_call: TRBV10-2; cdr3_aa: CASRGPYNSPLHF; cdr3_nt: TGCGCCAGCAGGGGGCCCTATAATTCACCCCTCCACTTT
clone_size: .; j_call: TRBJ2-3; d_call: .; v_call: TRBV7-9; cdr3_aa: CASSSAGDTQYF; cdr3_nt: TGTGCCAGCAGCTCCGCAGGAGATACGCAGTATTTT
clone_size: .; j_call: TRBJ1-1; d_call: .; v_call: TRBV4-1; cdr3_aa: CASSQVVDRTEAFF; cdr3_nt: TGCGCCAGCAGCCAAGTGGTTGACAGGACTGAAGCTTTCTTT
clone_size: .; j_call: TRBJ2-2; d_call: .; v_call: TRBV27; cdr3_aa: CASSPRTHTNTGELFF; cdr3_nt: TGTGCCAGCAGTCCCCGGACACATACGAACACCGGGGAGCTGTTTTTT